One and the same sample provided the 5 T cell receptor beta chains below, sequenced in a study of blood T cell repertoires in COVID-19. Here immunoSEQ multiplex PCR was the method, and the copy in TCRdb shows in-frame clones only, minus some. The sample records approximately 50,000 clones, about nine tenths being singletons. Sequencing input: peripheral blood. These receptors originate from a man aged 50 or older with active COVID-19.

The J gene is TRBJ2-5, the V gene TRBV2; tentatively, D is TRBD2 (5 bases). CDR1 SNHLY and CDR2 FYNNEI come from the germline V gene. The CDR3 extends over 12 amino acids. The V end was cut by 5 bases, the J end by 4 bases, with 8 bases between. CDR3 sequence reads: CASSSAGETQYF. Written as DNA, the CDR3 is TGTGCCAGCAGTTCCGCGGGAGAGACCCAGTACTTC.

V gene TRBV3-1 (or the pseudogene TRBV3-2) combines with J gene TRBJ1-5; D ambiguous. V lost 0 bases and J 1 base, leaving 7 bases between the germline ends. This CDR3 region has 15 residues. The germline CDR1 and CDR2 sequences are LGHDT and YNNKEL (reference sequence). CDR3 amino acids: CASSQDLGSNQPQHF. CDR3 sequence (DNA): TGTGCCAGCAGCCAAGATCTCGGGAGCAATCAGCCCCAGCATTTT.

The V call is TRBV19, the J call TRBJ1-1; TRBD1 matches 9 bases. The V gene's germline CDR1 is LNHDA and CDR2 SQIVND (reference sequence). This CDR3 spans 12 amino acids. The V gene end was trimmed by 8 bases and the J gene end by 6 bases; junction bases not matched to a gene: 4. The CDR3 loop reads CASVQGAAEAFF. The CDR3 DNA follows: TGTGCCAGTGTACAGGGGGCAGCTGAAGCTTTCTTT.

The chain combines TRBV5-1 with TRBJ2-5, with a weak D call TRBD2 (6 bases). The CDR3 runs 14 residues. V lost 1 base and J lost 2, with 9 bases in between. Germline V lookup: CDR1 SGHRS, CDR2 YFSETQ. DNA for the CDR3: TGCGCCAGCAGCTTGTTGGGGACTCAAGAGACCCAGTACTTC. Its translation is CASSLLGTQETQYF.

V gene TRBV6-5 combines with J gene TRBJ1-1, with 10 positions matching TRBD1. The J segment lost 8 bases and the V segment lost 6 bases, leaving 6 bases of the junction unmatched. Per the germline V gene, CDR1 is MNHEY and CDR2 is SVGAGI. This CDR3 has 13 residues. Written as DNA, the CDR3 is TGTGCCAGCAGGGGGACAGGGGAAGCCGAAGCTTTCTTT. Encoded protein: CASRGTGEAEAFF.